This T cell receptor (beta chain) is drawn from a study of blood T cell repertoires in COVID-19. As for the study in general: T cells, B-cell-depleted T cells, or PBMCs supplied cDNA or gDNA.

After removal of 2 bases from V and 5 bases from J, the junction contained 2 bases not matched to a gene. The germline V gene encodes CDR1 MNHEY and CDR2 SVGAGI. The CDR3 extends over 13 amino acids. Original processing notes: For nucleated cells, counts were estimated from reference gene primer amplification. Repertoires were generated with immunoSEQ multiplex PCR, while TCRdb's copy carries only in-frame clones and drops some. Clone size and the V and J calls come from that table; the DNA yielded D and trimming. The table includes 250,000 to 300,000 clones, 88% detected once. Enrolled during active infection, Seattle patients were then followed longitudinally.

The TCR was taken from a woman in her 30s with COVID-19, enrolled during active disease. The chain links TRBV6-5 to TRBJ1-1; TRBD1 matches 7 bases. The specimen was peripheral blood. In DNA, the CDR3 is TGTGCCAGCAGTTACCAGACAGGGACTGAAGCTTTCTTT. Its protein is CASSYQTGTEAFF.